This T cell receptor beta chain is drawn from a study of beta chain features in type 1 diabetes. Study-wide points: Moderately but significantly shorter TCRB CDR3s were found in Type 1 diabetes patients in all four CD4+ subsets.

Expressed TCRB transcripts were sequenced after all isolated RNA was converted to cDNA. Sequencing of naive, central memory and regulatory T cell samples gave an average of around 3.5 million reads. Profiling relied on immunoSEQ multiplex PCR, and the TCRdb table lists in-frame clones only, not all of them. The data hold fewer than 900,000 clones, with roughly 16% observed a single time. Points on this clone: As yet, its antigen is unknown.

CDR3 length equals 14 residues. Trimming took 8 bases from V and 3 from J; bases not matched to a gene: 7. The V gene's germline CDR1 is MNHEY and CDR2 SMNVEV (reference sequence). The chain carries TRBV27 and TRBJ2-1; TRBD2 agrees at 7 bases. This clonotype was sampled from a woman younger than 35 in good health. Sequenced sample: naive CD4+ T cells from blood. As DNA, the CDR3 is TGTGCCAGCGGCCTGGCTAGCGGCTACAATGAGCAGTTCTTC. Translation gives CASGLASGYNEQFF.